Listed below are T cell receptor beta chains from one sample, sequenced in a study of blood T cell repertoires in COVID-19. Data came from immunoSEQ multiplex PCR; TCRdb stores just in-frame clones and leaves some out. Among roughly 410,000 clones listed, around 91% were seen once. Sequencing was done on a sample of peripheral blood. Receptors were obtained from a woman aged 40 to 50 with COVID-19, enrolled during active disease. CDR3s include the opening cysteine and the closing phenylalanine or tryptophan. A D gene is named only where the DNA matches it firmly. Part of the rows lack a size; the others show once, few, many or a class for expanded clones.

V	J	size	D	DNA	CDR3
TRBV4-1	TRBJ2-7	once	TRBD2	TGCGCCAGCAGCCAACCTACTAGCGGGGGGTCCTACGAGCAGTACTTC	CASSQPTSGGSYEQYF
TRBV5-1	TRBJ1-6	-	-	TGCGCCAGCAGCTTGGAAACTCCCGGACCCCTCCACTTT	CASSLETPGPLHF
TRBV27	TRBJ1-2	few	TRBD1	TGTGCCAGCAGTTTTGGGGACAGGAGGGGCTATGGCTACACCTTC	CASSFGDRRGYGYTF
TRBV6-5	TRBJ2-1	-	TRBD2	TGTGCCAGCAGCCAACTTGGGGGGGGTCAGCAGTTCTTC	CASSQLGGGQQFF
TRBV19	TRBJ1-4	-	TRBD1	TGTGCCAGTAGTACGGGACAGGGACCTGAAAAACTGTTTTTT	CASSTGQGPEKLFF
TRBV10-2	TRBJ2-7	-	TRBD2	TGCGCCAGCAGGGGGGGGAGCGGCGCTACGTACGAGCAGTACTTC	CASRGGSGATYEQYF
TRBV6-2/TRBV6-3	TRBJ2-7	-	-	TGTGCCAGCAGTTACGGGGGGGCTTCCTACGAGCAGTACTTC	CASSYGGASYEQYF
TRBV27	TRBJ1-1	few	-	TGTGCCAGCGAGAGAATTGGCGGGGGAGCTGAAGCTTTCTTT	CASERIGGGAEAFF
TRBV2	TRBJ2-3	-	TRBD2	TGTGCCAGCAGTATCGGGACTAGCGGAGGGGATACGCAGTATTTT	CASSIGTSGGDTQYF
TRBV10-3	TRBJ1-6	-	-	TGTGCCTCCAGGGACACCAATTCACCCCTCCACTTT	CASRDTNSPLHF